This record covers a single T cell receptor beta chain. Other DNA variants within this sample encode the same CDR3. The data are from a study of blood T cell repertoires in COVID-19. Study-level information: Collection of acute and convalescent COVID-19 samples took place in the United States, Italy and Spain. Sources were T cells, B-cell-depleted T cells, or PBMCs; the material itself was cDNA or gDNA.

Authors' processing steps: Quantification of nucleated cells was approximated via reference gene primer amplification. Libraries were prepared by immunoSEQ multiplex PCR; TCRdb keeps only in-frame clonotypes and omits some of them. The V and J calls and clone size are taken from that table; D and trimming were inferred from the DNA. The sample lists about 98,000 clones; 70% to 85% were seen once. From germline, CDR1 is SNHLY and CDR2 FYNNEI. The CDR3 runs 13 residues. V was clipped by 6 bases and J by 1 base, with 9 bases between them. This TCR was recovered from a man between 65 and 79 years old with active or convalescent COVID-19. The chain is built from TRBV2 and TRBJ1-1, with D possibly TRBD1 on 6 matching bases. Sequenced: peripheral blood. In DNA, the CDR3 is TGTGCCAGCAGCCGGGACAAGAACACTGAAGCTTTCTTT. Translating gives CASSRDKNTEAFF.